The 8 T cell receptor beta chains listed next were all sequenced from one sample in a study of vaccination and CD4 T cells after COVID-19. This sample's treatment: 10-day PBMC culture with coronavirus spike peptide pools or control peptides (ViraFEST assay). Prior to the COVID-19 pandemic (2011-2018), the unexposed donor's CD4+ T cells were collected. With the Oncomine TCR Beta short-read assay, DNA from cultured CD4+ T cells was sequenced. One entry per CDR3 protein results from TCRdb running MiXCR on the PCR reads. The sample has roughly 9,000 distinct CDR3 sequences, 47% seen once; the top ten hold over 25%. No antigen is known for these receptors. Sequences were obtained from CD4+ T cells from blood, cultured in vitro. The receptors come from a human donor in good health.

The CDR3 sequence: CASSPDRARNSPLHF. CDR3 sequence (DNA): TGTGCCAGCTCGCCGGACAGGGCGAGGAATTCACCCCTCCACTTT. The V gene is TRBV18, the J gene TRBJ1-6; 8 bases align to TRBD1. The germline V gene encodes CDR1 KGHSH and CDR2 LQKENI. The J segment lost 7 bases and the V segment lost 6 bases, leaving 8 bases of the junction unmatched. The CDR3 is 15 amino acids.

This chain uses TRBV10-3 with TRBJ2-7; 8 nucleotides agree with TRBD2. Trimming took 7 bases from V and 0 from J; bases not matched to a gene: 5. The CDR3 spans 14 residues. Germline CDR1 ENHRY, CDR2 SYGVKD. As DNA, the CDR3 is TGTGCCATCACCAAAGCGGGGGACTCCTACGAGCAGTACTTC. Translation: CAITKAGDSYEQYF.

The gene calls are TRBV20-1 and TRBJ2-5, with D tentatively TRBD1 (6 bases). CDR1 DFQATT and CDR2 SNEGSKA come from the germline V gene (reference sequence). The V and J ends lost 6 bases and 1 base respectively, with 15 bases between them. This CDR3 spans 14 amino acids. The CDR3: CSARRTVSQETQYF. The CDR3 DNA reads as TGCAGTGCCCGCCGGACAGTCTCCCAAGAGACCCAGTACTTC.

V and J are TRBV6-1 and TRBJ1-6; TRBD1 agrees at 7 bases. Per germline, CDR1 MNHNS and CDR2 SASEGT. The length of the CDR3 is 13 residues. With 7 bases clipped from V and 10 bases from J, the junction kept 7 bases outside the gene matches. The chain's CDR3 is CASTAGGNSPLHF. As DNA, the CDR3 is TGTGCCAGCACGGCAGGGGGTAACTCACCCCTCCACTTT.

This clonotype was counted a single time. This CDR3 reads CASSLAPPGAAYEQYF. CDR3 nucleotide sequence: TGTGCCAGCAGCTTAGCTCCCCCAGGGGCCGCCTACGAGCAGTACTTC. This chain joins TRBV7-2 and TRBJ2-7; TRBD1 might be the D (6 bases). V was shortened by 0 bases and J by 2 bases, with 14 bases between the two germline ends. This CDR3 spans 16 amino acids. CDR1 SGHTA and CDR2 FQGNSA come from the germline V gene.

This sequence joins TRBV4-1 and TRBJ1-2; D possibly corresponds to TRBD1 (5 bases). The CDR3 length is 16 residues. V shed 5 bases and J shed 6 bases, with 22 bases lying between them. CDR1 is MGHRA and CDR2 is YSYEKL in the germline V gene. The CDR3 loop reads CASSYSRDPFRNGYTF. Here the CDR3 DNA reads TGCGCCAGCAGCTATTCCCGGGACCCCTTCAGGAATGGCTACACCTTC.

This clonotype was seen a few times. The chain couples TRBV25-1 to TRBJ2-5, with a tentative D call TRBD2 (5 bases). Looked up from germline, CDR1 is MGHDK and CDR2 is SYGVNS. Trimming stripped 1 base from V and 5 bases from J, with 11 bases between. The CDR3 is 14 residues long. CDR3 loop: CASSESGPGETQYF. The CDR3 nucleotides read TGTGCCAGCAGTGAATCCGGGCCGGGGGAGACCCAGTACTTC.

This clonotype was observed once. The V gene is TRBV6-1, the J gene TRBJ1-6; TRBD1 matches at 10 bases. Looked up from germline, CDR1 is MNHNS and CDR2 is SASEGT. V trimming: 6 bases; J trimming: 6 bases; junction bases outside the gene matches: 8. The CDR3 is 16 amino acids. The CDR3 coding sequence is TGTGCCAGCAGATTCGGGACAGGGGTCGGTAATTCACCCCTCCACTTT. Amino acids: CASRFGTGVGNSPLHF.